The 21 T cell receptor beta chains presented below share a single source sample, sequenced in a study of blood T cell repertoires in COVID-19 (dated by TCRdb to 2018 to 2020). Library method: the immunoSEQ multiplex PCR assay. TCRdb took this table from immuneACCESS and kept in-frame rearrangements with V and J called. Such tables lack part of the clones; where checked against another copy, unresolved V genes explain under half of the gap, and the rest is unexplained. The sample table records 300,000 to 400,000 clones; roughly 88% of these occur just once. The ten most abundant clones make up around 5% of the sample. The material sequenced was PBMCs or T cells enriched from blood (not recorded which). These receptors all stem from a young man who had recovered from COVID-19.

The genes are TRBV28 and TRBJ2-5; D may be TRBD1 (5 bases). The CDR3 loop spans 15 amino acids. Trimming removed 1 base at V and 5 bases at J, with 14 bases between. Per germline, CDR1 MDHEN and CDR2 SYDVKM. The CDR3 bases are TGTGCCAGCAGTTTATCTCAGGGAACTGGGGAGACCCAGTACTTC. It yields the protein CASSLSQGTGETQYF.

V usage is TRBV10-3 and J usage is TRBJ2-7; D gene uncertain. From germline, CDR1 is ENHRY and CDR2 SYGVKD. The CDR3 loop spans 13 amino acids. Trimming stripped 4 bases from V and 3 bases from J, with 10 bases between. Here the CDR3 DNA reads TGTGCCATCAGTGGGGTTAGCAACTACGAGCAGTACTTC. Protein sequence: CAISGVSNYEQYF.

The gene calls are TRBV6-5 and TRBJ2-1; TRBD1 is a possible D gene (5 bases). Germline values: CDR1 MNHEY, CDR2 SVGAGI. Trimming took 0 bases from V and 7 from J, leaving 13 bases between them. The CDR3 length is 15 residues. The CDR3 loop is CASSYSKAGPNEQFF. CDR3 DNA sequence: TGTGCCAGCAGTTACTCGAAAGCAGGGCCTAATGAGCAGTTCTTC.

The chain links TRBV9 to TRBJ2-7, with TRBD1 matching 10 bases. The V gene's germline CDR1 is SGDLS and CDR2 YYNGEE. V trimming: 3 bases; J trimming: 3 bases; junction bases outside the gene matches: 3. This CDR3 spans 14 amino acids. CDR3 DNA sequence: TGTGCCAGCAGCGGGGGACAGGGGAACTACGAGCAGTACTTC. This gives the protein CASSGGQGNYEQYF.

The chain links TRBV6-5 to TRBJ1-1; 10 bases are a match to TRBD1. The germline gives CDR1 MNHEY, CDR2 SVGAGI. V lost 0 bases and J lost 8; bases outside the gene matches: 0. The CDR3 is 13 amino acids. In DNA form, the CDR3 reads TGTGCCAGCAGTTACTCGGGACAGGGGGAAGCTTTCTTT. Amino acid sequence: CASSYSGQGEAFF.

The chain couples TRBV4-1 to TRBJ1-6; tentatively, D is TRBD1 (5 bases). The CDR3 runs to 13 residues. Germline V gene data show CDR1 as MGHRA and CDR2 as YSYEKL. The germline V and J ends were trimmed by 3 bases and 8 bases, with 8 bases remaining between them. The CDR3 reads CASSQGPDSPLHF. The CDR3 region has the DNA TGCGCCAGCAGCCAGGGGCCGGATTCACCCCTCCACTTT.

J is TRBJ1-4 and V is TRBV6-2 or TRBV6-3; weak D call: TRBD1 (5 bases). The CDR3 runs to 13 residues. Germline CDR1 is MNHEY and CDR2 is SVGEGT. The V end was cut by 5 bases, the J end by 8 bases, with 12 bases between. The CDR3 sequence: CASSRSGGEKLFF. The CDR3 DNA reads TGTGCCAGCAGTCGCAGTGGGGGGGAAAAACTGTTTTTT.

Regarding this clone: The junction departs from the called germline gene at one end, perhaps through a read error. The chain recombines TRBV2 with TRBJ1-1; tentatively, D is TRBD1 (6 bases). Germline CDR1 reads SNHLY; CDR2 reads FYNNEI. CDR3 length: 15 residues. The CDR3, as DNA: TGTGCCAGCCGTGATGGGGGGGGCGCGAACACTGAAGCTTTCTTT. Its translation is CASRDGGGANTEAFF.

This chain joins TRBV18 and TRBJ2-2; possibly TRBD1 for D (5 bases). The CDR3 has 14 amino acids. V dropped 5 bases and J dropped 5 bases, with 12 bases sitting between them. The germline CDR1 and CDR2 sequences are KGHSH and LQKENI. The CDR3 coding sequence is TGTGCCAGCTCAAGGTGGGGCAGAACCGGGGAGCTGTTTTTT. Translated, it gives CASSRWGRTGELFF.

The gene calls are TRBV24-1 and TRBJ2-1; 15 bases match TRBD2. The CDR3 length is 16 residues. Germline-derived CDR1 and CDR2 are KGHDR and SFDVKD. The V and J ends lost 3 bases and 9 bases, in that order; junction bases with no gene match: 5. The CDR3 spells CATSDRTSGGASEQFF. The DNA for the CDR3 is TGTGCCACCAGTGATCGGACTAGCGGGGGGGCTAGTGAGCAGTTCTTC.

This sequence joins TRBV27 and TRBJ2-5; 14 nucleotides line up with TRBD2. The junction had 2 bases not matched to a gene; V was cut back by 1 base and J by 4 bases. Per the germline V gene, CDR1 is MNHEY and CDR2 is SMNVEV (reference sequence). The CDR3 is made up of 16 amino acids. The CDR3 region is CASSLFGTSGGETQYF. The CDR3, as DNA: TGTGCCAGCAGTTTATTTGGGACTAGCGGGGGAGAGACCCAGTACTTC.

The rearrangement joins TRBV5-1 to TRBJ2-1; 12 bases align to TRBD1. The CDR3 runs to 15 residues. The ends lost 5 bases at V and 9 bases at J; junction bases unmatched: 9. Germline CDR1 reads SGHRS; CDR2 reads YFSETQ. The CDR3 spells CASRPGQGARVEQFF. The CDR3 DNA reads TGCGCCAGCAGACCGGGACAGGGGGCGCGCGTTGAGCAGTTCTTC.

This clone is a singleton in its sample. V and J are TRBV30 and TRBJ1-2; TRBD1 might be the D (6 bases). Trimming took off 2 bases at V and 2 bases at J, with 15 bases between the two ends. The germline gives CDR1 GTSNPN, CDR2 SVGIG (reference sequence). The CDR3 length is 15 residues. CDR3 in DNA: TGTGCCTGGAGTTATTCCGGGGGGGGCAACTATGGCTACACCTTC. Its translation is CAWSYSGGGNYGYTF.

The chain links TRBV19 to TRBJ1-3, with TRBD1 as a possible D gene (6 bases). This CDR3 spans 13 amino acids. Germline CDR1 reads LNHDA; CDR2 reads SQIVND (reference sequence). V was trimmed by 4 bases and J by 4 bases, leaving 8 bases between them. The DNA for the CDR3 is TGTGCCAGTAGTAGGGGGCGCGGAAACACCATATATTTT. Protein product: CASSRGRGNTIYF.

The J gene is TRBJ2-7, the V gene TRBV21-1; the table names TRBD1, a call not compared with the DNA. TRBV21-1 is listed as a pseudogene. CDR3 length: 16 residues. The CDR3 DNA reads TGTGCCAGCAGCAAAGTGGGGGACACGGACCCCTACGAGCAGTACTTC. It encodes CASSKVGDTDPYEQYF.

J is TRBJ2-1 and V is TRBV5-1, with 13 bases fitting TRBD2. Germline V gene sequence: CDR1 SGHRS, CDR2 YFSETQ. Trimming removed 4 bases from V and 7 bases from J; junction bases left unmatched: 5. CDR3 length: 15 residues. The CDR3 region is CASSLTSGGPNEQFF. Here the CDR3 DNA reads TGCGCCAGCAGCCTGACTAGCGGGGGGCCGAATGAGCAGTTCTTC.

This clone was seen just once. This rearrangement joins TRBV12-3 or TRBV12-4 to TRBJ2-1, with 9 bases that match TRBD1. V shed 6 bases and J 8 bases; nucleotides not matched to a gene: 5. The CDR3 consists of 13 residues. This chain's CDR3 is CASSLQGADEQFF. The CDR3 region has the DNA TGTGCCAGCAGCCTACAGGGGGCGGATGAGCAGTTCTTC.

The chain joins TRBV5-4 to TRBJ2-6; TRBD2 matches at 9 bases. This CDR3 contains 18 residues. Trimming cost V 7 bases and J 0 bases; bases outside gene matches: 11. In germline, CDR1 is SGHNT, CDR2 YYREEE (reference sequence). CDR3 nucleotide sequence: TGTGCCAGCGCCCCTGCCCAGCGGGGGGTCTCTGGGGCCAACGTCCTGACTTTC. This translates into CASAPAQRGVSGANVLTF.

The chain recombines TRBV11-2 with TRBJ2-7; the D gene is possibly TRBD2 (7 bases). CDR1 is SGHAT and CDR2 is FQNNGV in the germline V gene. V lost 3 bases to trimming and J lost 4 bases, with 16 bases between them. CDR3 length: 15 amino acids. This chain's CDR3 is CASSFAGAAAYEQYF. The CDR3 nucleotides are TGTGCCAGCAGCTTCGCGGGGGCGGCCGCGTACGAGCAGTACTTC.

The rearrangement uses TRBV5-6 and TRBJ2-1; 8 bases are a match to TRBD2. The germline V gene encodes CDR1 SGHDT and CDR2 YYEEEE. CDR3 size: 16 residues. Germline trimming cut 1 base from V and 4 bases from J; bases unmatched to any gene: 7. The CDR3 bases are TGTGCCAGCAGCTTGTTTGGGTTAGCGGGGTACAATGAGCAGTTCTTC. Translation gives CASSLFGLAGYNEQFF.

This clone was counted a few times. The CDR3 protein is CASSYSTRHNEKLFF. The CDR3 bases are TGTGCCAGCAGTTACTCGACCAGGCATAATGAAAAACTGTTTTTT. V is TRBV6-5 and J is TRBJ1-4, with D unresolved. This CDR3 is 15 amino acids long. Trimming removed 0 bases from V and 4 bases from J, with 9 bases in between. Germline lookup yields CDR1 MNHEY and CDR2 SVGAGI.